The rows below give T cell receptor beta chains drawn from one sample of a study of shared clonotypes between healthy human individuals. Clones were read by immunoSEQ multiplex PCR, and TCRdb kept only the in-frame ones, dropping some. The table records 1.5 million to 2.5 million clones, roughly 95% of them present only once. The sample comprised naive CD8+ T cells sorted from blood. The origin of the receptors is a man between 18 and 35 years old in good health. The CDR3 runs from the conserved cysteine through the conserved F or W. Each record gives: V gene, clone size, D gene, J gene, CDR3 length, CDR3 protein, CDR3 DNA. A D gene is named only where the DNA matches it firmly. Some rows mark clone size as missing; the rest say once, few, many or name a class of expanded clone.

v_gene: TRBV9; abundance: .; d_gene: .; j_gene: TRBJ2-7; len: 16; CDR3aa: CASSVAGRPGYDEQYF; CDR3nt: TGTGCCAGCAGCGTAGCTGGACGACCCGGGTACGACGAGCAGTACTTC
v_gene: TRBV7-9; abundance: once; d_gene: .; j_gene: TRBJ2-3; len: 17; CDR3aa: CASSAFTGGYSTDTQYF; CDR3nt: TGTGCCAGCAGCGCCTTCACCGGTGGGTATAGCACAGATACGCAGTATTTT
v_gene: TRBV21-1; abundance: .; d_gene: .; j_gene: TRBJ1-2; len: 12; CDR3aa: CASSNGFYGYTF; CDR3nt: TGTGCCAGCAGCAACGGATTCTATGGCTACACCTTC
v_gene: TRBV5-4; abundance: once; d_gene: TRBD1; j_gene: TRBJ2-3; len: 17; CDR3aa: CASSTGTGGRSTDTQYF; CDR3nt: TGTGCCAGCAGCACCGGGACAGGGGGTAGGAGCACAGATACGCAGTATTTT
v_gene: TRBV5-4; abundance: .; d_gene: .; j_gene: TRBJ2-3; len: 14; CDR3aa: CASSLGGIPDTQYF; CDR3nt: TGTGCCAGCAGCTTGGGTGGTATCCCAGATACGCAGTATTTT
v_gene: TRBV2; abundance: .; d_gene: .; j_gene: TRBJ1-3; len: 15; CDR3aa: CASRMDTNSGNTIYF; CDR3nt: TGTGCCAGCAGGATGGACACGAACTCTGGAAACACCATATATTTT
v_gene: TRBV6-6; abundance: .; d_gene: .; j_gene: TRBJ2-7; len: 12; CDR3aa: CASADMTYEQYF; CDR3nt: TGTGCCAGCGCCGACATGACCTACGAGCAGTACTTC
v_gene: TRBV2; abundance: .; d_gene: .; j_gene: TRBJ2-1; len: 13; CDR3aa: CASSDSLYNEQFF; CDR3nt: TGTGCCAGCAGTGACTCCCTCTACAATGAGCAGTTCTTC
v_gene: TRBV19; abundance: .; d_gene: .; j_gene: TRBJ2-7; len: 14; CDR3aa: CATSPRPGTYEQYF; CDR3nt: TGTGCCACCTCCCCACGGCCAGGGACCTACGAGCAGTACTTC
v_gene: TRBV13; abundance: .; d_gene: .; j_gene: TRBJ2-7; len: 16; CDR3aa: CASSRSLSPGDYEQYF; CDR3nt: TGTGCCAGCAGTAGAAGTTTATCCCCCGGGGACTACGAGCAGTACTTC
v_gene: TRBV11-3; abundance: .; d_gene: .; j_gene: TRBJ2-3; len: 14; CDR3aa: CASSPRSTTDTQYF; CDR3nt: TGTGCCAGCAGCCCGCGGTCGACCACAGATACGCAGTATTTT
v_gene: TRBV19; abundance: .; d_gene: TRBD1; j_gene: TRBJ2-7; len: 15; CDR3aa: CASSQTGGRSYEQYF; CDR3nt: TGTGCCAGTAGCCAGACAGGGGGCCGCTCCTACGAGCAGTACTTC
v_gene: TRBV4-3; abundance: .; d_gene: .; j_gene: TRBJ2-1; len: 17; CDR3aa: CASSLIQGGVTYNEQFF; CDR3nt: TGCGCCAGCAGCCTCATTCAGGGGGGGGTTACCTACAATGAGCAGTTCTTC
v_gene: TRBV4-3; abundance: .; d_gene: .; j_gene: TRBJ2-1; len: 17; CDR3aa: CASSQDPQGGSYNEQFF; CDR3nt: TGCGCCAGCAGCCAAGATCCCCAGGGAGGATCCTACAATGAGCAGTTCTTC
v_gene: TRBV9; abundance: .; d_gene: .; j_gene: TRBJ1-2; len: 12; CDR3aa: CASSVNNYGYTF; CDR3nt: TGTGCCAGCAGCGTAAATAACTATGGCTACACCTTC
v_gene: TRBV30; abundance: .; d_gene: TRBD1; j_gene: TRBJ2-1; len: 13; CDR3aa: CAWSVSTGNEQFF; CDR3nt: TGTGCCTGGAGTGTTTCGACAGGGAATGAGCAGTTCTTC
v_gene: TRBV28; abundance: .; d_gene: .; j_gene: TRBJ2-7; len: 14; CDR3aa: CASSLFGSTYEQYF; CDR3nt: TGTGCCAGCAGTTTGTTCGGGTCAACTTACGAGCAGTACTTC
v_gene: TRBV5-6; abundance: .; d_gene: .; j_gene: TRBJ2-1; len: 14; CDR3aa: CASSLETAGDEQFF; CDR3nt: TGTGCCAGCAGCTTGGAGACAGCCGGGGATGAGCAGTTCTTC
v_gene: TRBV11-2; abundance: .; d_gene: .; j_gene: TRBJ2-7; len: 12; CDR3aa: CASREGGYEQYF; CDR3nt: TGTGCCAGCAGGGAAGGGGGGTACGAGCAGTACTTC
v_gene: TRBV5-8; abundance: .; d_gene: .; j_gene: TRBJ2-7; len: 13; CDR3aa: CASSFGGAYEQYF; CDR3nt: TGTGCCAGCAGCTTTGGAGGGGCATACGAGCAGTACTTC
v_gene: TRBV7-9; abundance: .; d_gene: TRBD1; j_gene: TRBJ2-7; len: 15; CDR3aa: CASSTPGQGAYEQYF; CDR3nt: TGTGCCAGCAGCACTCCGGGACAGGGGGCCTACGAGCAGTACTTC
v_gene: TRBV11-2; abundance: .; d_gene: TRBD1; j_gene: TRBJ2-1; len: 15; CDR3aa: CASSHPGQGGNEQFF; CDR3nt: TGTGCCAGCAGTCATCCGGGACAGGGGGGCAATGAGCAGTTCTTC
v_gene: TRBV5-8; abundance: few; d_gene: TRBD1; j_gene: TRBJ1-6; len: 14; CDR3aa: CASRFETGYSPLHF; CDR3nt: TGTGCCAGCAGATTCGAGACAGGGTATTCACCCCTCCACTTT
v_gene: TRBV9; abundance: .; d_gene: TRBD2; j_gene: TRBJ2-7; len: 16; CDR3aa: CASSVAMASGAYEQYF; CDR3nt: TGTGCCAGCAGCGTAGCTATGGCTAGCGGGGCTTACGAGCAGTACTTC
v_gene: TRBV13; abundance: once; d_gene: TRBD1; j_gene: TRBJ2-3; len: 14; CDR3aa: CASRETGITDTQYF; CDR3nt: TGTGCCAGCAGAGAGACAGGGATCACAGATACGCAGTATTTT
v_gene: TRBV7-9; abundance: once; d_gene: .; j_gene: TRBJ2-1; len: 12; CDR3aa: CASRSVRNEQFF; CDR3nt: TGTGCCAGCAGGTCAGTTAGGAATGAGCAGTTCTTC
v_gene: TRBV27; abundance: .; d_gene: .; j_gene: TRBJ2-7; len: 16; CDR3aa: CASSLYVGGPPDEQYF; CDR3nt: TGTGCCAGCAGTTTATACGTGGGGGGGCCCCCCGACGAGCAGTACTTC
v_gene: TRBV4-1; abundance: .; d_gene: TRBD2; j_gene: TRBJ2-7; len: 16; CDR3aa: CASSQDRSGRAYEQYF; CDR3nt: TGCGCCAGCAGCCAAGATCGCAGCGGGAGGGCCTACGAGCAGTACTTC
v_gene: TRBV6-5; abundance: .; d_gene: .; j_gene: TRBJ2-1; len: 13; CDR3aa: CASSYSTRNEQFF; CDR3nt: TGTGCCAGCAGTTACTCGACCAGGAATGAGCAGTTCTTC